This T cell receptor (beta chain) was observed in a study of blood T cell repertoires in COVID-19. About the study: Spain, Italy and the United States supplied samples that represented acute and convalescent COVID-19. The cDNA or gDNA used as material had been derived from T cells, B-cell-depleted T cells, or PBMCs.

Between the trimmed V and J ends, which lost 5 bases and 1 base, there was a span of 6 bases. The CDR3 has 13 amino acids. The germline V gene encodes CDR1 SQVTM and CDR2 ANQGSEA. Authors' analysis steps: Using reference gene primer amplification, nucleated cell counts were estimated. Measured with immunoSEQ multiplex PCR; TCRdb has only the in-frame clones, and not every one. V and J calls plus clone size are reproduced from that table; the DNA served to infer D and trimming. The sample yields some 43,000 clones, 65% to 85% seen once. This clonotype was sampled from a man in his fifties or sixties with active COVID-19. The chain is built from TRBV29-1 and TRBJ2-6; D remains ambiguous. The sample taken for sequencing was peripheral blood. The CDR3 bases are TGCAGCGTTTCCCTATCTGGGGCCAACGTCCTGACTTTC. Encoded protein: CSVSLSGANVLTF.